Here is one T cell receptor beta chain with its context. The antigen it binds to is not known. Base qualities are missing; no much larger clone stands one base away. The time point label for this specimen denotes: patch test 1, 2 weeks after DPC sensitization. The meaning of the sample's treatment or condition label: therapeutic diphenylcyclopropenone sensitization with weekly scalp DPC. At each patch-test visit, blood was drawn before the patch test was applied. Patients were eligible if aged 18 to 70, diagnosed with alopecia and judged suitable for DPC therapy, and pregnant patients were excluded. Unfractionated whole blood was collected in Tempus Blood RNA tubes, and total RNA was extracted from that blood. The germline V gene specifies LGHNT as CDR1 and FRNRAP as CDR2. V lost 5 bases and J lost 0 bases; the stretch between them is 10 bases long. The CDR3, from cysteine to phenylalanine, totals 14 residues. Just the 42-base CDR3 DNA is kept, in frame starting at base 1.

The source of the sample is a study of human T cells and chemical hapten exposure (dated by TCRdb to the early 2020s). Background for the entire study: For sensitization, 2% DPC in acetone was applied to a 2 cm by 2 cm area of upper inner arm skin. Patient blood was sampled pre-sensitization (week 0) and at 2, 6 and about 24 weeks after DPC sensitization. Libraries were pooled for sequencing, and per-sample TCR yields varied mainly because of small differences in library volumes within the pool. Weekly therapeutic DPC doses were additionally applied to the scalp of patients throughout the approximately 23-week study period. Patch testing on the upper back used Finn chambers containing 0.01% DPC, with scoring done after 6 days according to International Contact Dermatitis Research Group standards. The patient cohort, mostly female, included alopecia areata with under or over 50% scalp involvement, alopecia totalis and alopecia universalis. For TCR sequencing, blood came from 25 to 35 alopecia patients at anywhere from one to four time points (pre-sensitization, 2, 6 and 24 weeks). In alopecia patients, the study followed how the peripheral blood TCR repertoire changed in vivo over primary and secondary sensitization to diphenylcyclopropenone (DPC), a hapten.

The research as a whole found: All patients had alopecia, a presumed autoimmune disease, so their immune response might differ from that of healthy individuals. The number of TCRs above 1 in 1000 frequency did not change with DPC sensitization; there was no evidence of global repertoire structure alterations. Expanded TCRs formed significantly more large CDR3 similarity clusters than pre-sensitization or healthy control sets, consistent with antigen-driven responses. Patch test score correlated positively with the number of PT1 expanded TCRs, reaching significance at thresholds 8, 16 and 32 but not at 4. After repeated subsampling, changes were observed in the strength of the expansion versus patch-test correlation and in the threshold at which the correlation became significant.

The protocol used for the library was RACE. Sequencer: NextSeq 500. During library preparation, unique molecular identifiers were attached to individual cDNA molecules so that TCRs could be counted in a quantitative, reproducible way. For every blood RNA sample, sequencing covered both the TCR alpha and TCR beta chains. Turning to the authors' computational methods: The median number of TCRs per sample was some 100,000, ranging from about 20,000 to 690,600. The Decombinator software suite was used to annotate the V, J and CDR3 of the TCR reads. To make PS versus PT1 abundance plots, every sample was subsampled to the same number of TCRs (28,000). TCRs were defined as expanded if absent before sensitization and observed at least eight times at the 2-week time point. Clones were called with MiXCR by TCRdb after fastp trimmed the public reads at Q25, and only in-frame beta chains were retained. Duplicate CDR3 protein sequences are folded into a single record with the most common DNA and genes. The V and J calls and clone size come from TCRdb's table, not from the authors' own analysis. This sample holds tens of thousands of distinct CDR3 sequences; roughly 7.6% were observed only once. Jointly, the top ten make up 1.5% to 1.9% of the sample.

Recombination linked TRBV12-5 to TRBJ1-1; TRBD1 could be the D gene, as 5 bases match. The specimen comprised whole blood, sampled in connection with sensitization to the hapten diphenylcyclopropenone (DPC). The receptor was isolated from a woman in her 30s with alopecia areata. Some clones in this sample may be carry-over from other donors' samples. The bases are TGTGCTAGTGGTCTAGGGGTGGTGAACACTGAAGCTTTCTTT. This gives the protein CASGLGVVNTEAFF.